This T cell receptor (beta chain) was observed in a study of Ad26.COV2.S vaccination and SARS-CoV-2 variants. Overall study: Participants got Ad26.COV2.S intramuscularly, once or twice 56 days apart.

The treatment was: some 19 received Ad26.COV2.S at low or high dose, single or two shots; about 5 received placebo; per-sample allocation not given. It was on day 63 after the first vaccine or placebo injection that samples were taken. CDR1 and CDR2 (germline): SSHAT, FNYEAQ (reference sequence). CDR3 length equals 17 residues. Repertoires were generated with immunoSEQ multiplex PCR, while TCRdb's copy carries only in-frame clones and drops some. The repertoire holds fewer than 400,000 clones, with about 89% as singletons. With regard to this clone: A junction boundary mismatches the germline segment, possibly from a read error.

The receptor's source is a person between 18 and 65 years old who received the Ad26.COV2.S COVID-19 vaccine or a placebo. This specimen consisted of peripheral blood, obtained in a trial of Ad26.COV2.S vaccine versus placebo. This chain uses TRBV7-7 with TRBJ2-7, with TRBD1 as a possible D gene (9 bases). The CDR3, as DNA: TGTGCTAGCAGCTTATGGGCGGGGGGACAGGGCCCGTACGAGCAGTACTTC. Amino acids: CASSLWAGGQGPYEQYF.